This T cell receptor (beta chain) was captured by sequencing in a study of graft-versus-host responses after intestinal transplantation. Study as a whole: Transplants were multivisceral, liver-intestinal, or isolated intestinal.

Whole-study results and caveats: The study found high graft-versus-host to host-versus-graft clonal ratios in allografts of patients with graft-donor T cell macrochimerism. Recipient marrow harbored GvH clones, some of which surfaced first in ileum or blood.

About this clone: Its antigen remains unidentified.

With 7 bases removed from V and 0 bases from J, the gap between germline ends came to 12 bases. Germline V CDR1 and CDR2: MNHNS, SASEGT. The CDR3 runs to 14 residues. Repertoires were generated with immunoSEQ multiplex PCR, while TCRdb's copy carries only in-frame clones and drops some. The data contain under 80,000 clones, roughly 90% of them singletons. V gene TRBV6-1 combines with J gene TRBJ1-1, with D perhaps matching TRBD1 (5 bases). The sequence came from a human patient who received an intestinal transplant, so some T cells may come from the graft donor. The source was PBMCs, collected 98 days after intestinal transplantation. The CDR3 sequence: CASNLRQMNTEAFF. The DNA for the CDR3 is TGTGCCAGCAACCTACGACAGATGAACACTGAAGCTTTCTTT.